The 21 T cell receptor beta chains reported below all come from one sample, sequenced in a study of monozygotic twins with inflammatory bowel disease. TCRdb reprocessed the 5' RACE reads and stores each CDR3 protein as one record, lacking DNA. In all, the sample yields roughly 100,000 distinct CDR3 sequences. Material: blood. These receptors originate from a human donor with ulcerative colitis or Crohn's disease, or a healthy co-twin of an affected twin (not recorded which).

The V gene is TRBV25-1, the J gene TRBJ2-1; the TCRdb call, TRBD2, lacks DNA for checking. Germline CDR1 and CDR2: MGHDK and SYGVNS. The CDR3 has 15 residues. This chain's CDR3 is CASRGDWPKNNEQFF.

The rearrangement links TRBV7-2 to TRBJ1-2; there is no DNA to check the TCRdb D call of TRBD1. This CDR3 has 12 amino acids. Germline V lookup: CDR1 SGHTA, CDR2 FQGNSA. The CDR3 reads CASRRDSRGYTF.

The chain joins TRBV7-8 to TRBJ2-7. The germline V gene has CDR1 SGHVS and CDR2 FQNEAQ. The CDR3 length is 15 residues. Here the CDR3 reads CASSLLVDFSSEQYF.

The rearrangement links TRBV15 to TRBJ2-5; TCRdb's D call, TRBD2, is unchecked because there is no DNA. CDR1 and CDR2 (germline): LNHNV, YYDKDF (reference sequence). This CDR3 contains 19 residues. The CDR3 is CATSNRGLAGKLLWETQYF.

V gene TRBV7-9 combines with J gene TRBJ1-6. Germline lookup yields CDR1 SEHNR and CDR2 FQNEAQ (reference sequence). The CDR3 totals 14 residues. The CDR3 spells CASSFALQDSPLHF.

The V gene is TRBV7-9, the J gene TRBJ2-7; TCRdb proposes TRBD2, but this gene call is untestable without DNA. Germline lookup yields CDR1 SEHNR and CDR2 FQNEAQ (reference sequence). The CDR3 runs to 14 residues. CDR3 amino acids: CASSSSGLHYEQYF.

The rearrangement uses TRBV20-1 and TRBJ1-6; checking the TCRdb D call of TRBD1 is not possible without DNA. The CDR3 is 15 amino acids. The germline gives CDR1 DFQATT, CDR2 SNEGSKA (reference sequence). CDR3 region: CSARIRDSSNSPLHF.

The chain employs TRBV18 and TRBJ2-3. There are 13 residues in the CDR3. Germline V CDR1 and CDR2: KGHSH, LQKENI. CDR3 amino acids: CASSPPMGKSQYF.

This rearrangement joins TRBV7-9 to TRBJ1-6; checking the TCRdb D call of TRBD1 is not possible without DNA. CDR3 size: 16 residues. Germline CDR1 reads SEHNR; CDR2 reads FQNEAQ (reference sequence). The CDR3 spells CASSPPRSVGISPLHF. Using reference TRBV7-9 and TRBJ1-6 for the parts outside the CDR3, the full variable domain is DTGVSQNPRHKITKRGQNVTFRCDPISEHNRLYWYRQTLGQGPEFLTYFQNEAQLEKSRLLSDRFSAERPKGSFSTLEIQRTEQGDSAMYLCASSPPRSVGISPLHFGNGTRLTVT.

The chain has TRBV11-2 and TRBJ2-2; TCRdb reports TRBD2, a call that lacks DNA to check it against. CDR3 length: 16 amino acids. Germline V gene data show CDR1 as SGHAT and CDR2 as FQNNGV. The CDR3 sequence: CASSLGGTRIPGELFF.

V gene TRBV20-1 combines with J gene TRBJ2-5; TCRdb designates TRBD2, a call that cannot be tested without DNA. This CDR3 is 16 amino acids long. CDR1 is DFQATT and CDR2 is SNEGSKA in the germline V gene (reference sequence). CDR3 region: CSASGGTGLTHGTQYF.

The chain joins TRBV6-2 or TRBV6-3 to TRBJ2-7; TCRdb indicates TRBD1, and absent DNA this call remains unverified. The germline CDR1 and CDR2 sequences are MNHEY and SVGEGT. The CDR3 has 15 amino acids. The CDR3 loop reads CASTPGTRLPYEQYF.

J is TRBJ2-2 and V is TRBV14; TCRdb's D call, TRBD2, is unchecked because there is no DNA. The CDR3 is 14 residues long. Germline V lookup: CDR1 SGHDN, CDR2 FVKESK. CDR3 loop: CASRERLEGGELFF.

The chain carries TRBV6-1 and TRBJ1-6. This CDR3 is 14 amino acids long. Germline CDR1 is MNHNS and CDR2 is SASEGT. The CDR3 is CASDERAPGSPLHF.

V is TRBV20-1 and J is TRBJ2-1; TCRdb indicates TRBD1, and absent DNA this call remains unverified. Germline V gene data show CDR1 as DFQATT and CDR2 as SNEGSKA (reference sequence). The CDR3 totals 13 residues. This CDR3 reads CSAATGTGYEQFF.

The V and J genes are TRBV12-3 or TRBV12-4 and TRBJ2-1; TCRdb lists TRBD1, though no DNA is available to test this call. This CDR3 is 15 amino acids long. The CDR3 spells CASRPGTENYNEQFF.

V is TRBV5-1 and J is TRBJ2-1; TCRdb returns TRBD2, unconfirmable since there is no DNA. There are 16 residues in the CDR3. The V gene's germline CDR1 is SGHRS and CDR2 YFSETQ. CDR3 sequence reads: CASTPGGTPSYNEQFF.

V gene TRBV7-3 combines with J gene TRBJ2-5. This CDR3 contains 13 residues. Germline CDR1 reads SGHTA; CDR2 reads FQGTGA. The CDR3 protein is CASSLTPKETQYF. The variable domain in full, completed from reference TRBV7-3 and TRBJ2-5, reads GAGVSQTPSNKVTEKGKYVELRCDPISGHTALYWYRQSLGQGPEFLIYFQGTGAADDSGLPNDRFFAVRPEGSVSTLKIQRTERGDSAVYLCASSLTPKETQYFGPGTRLLVL.

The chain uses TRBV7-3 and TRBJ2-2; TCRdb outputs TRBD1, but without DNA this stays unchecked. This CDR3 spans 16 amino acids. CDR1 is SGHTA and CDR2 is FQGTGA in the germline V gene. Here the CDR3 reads CASSSHRDRGAGELFF.

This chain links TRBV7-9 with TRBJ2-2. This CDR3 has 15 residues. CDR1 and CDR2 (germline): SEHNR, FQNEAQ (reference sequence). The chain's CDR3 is CASSSPGQTTGELFF. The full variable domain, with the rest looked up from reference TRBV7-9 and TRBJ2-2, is DTGVSQNPRHKITKRGQNVTFRCDPISEHNRLYWYRQTLGQGPEFLTYFQNEAQLEKSRLLSDRFSAERPKGSFSTLEIQRTEQGDSAMYLCASSSPGQTTGELFFGEGSRLTVL.

CDR3 sequence reads: CASSPPGGALTQYF. The chain carries TRBV18 and TRBJ2-3; TCRdb indicates TRBD2, and absent DNA this call remains unverified. The CDR3 is 14 residues long. Germline loops: CDR1 KGHSH, CDR2 LQKENI.